This is a list of T cell receptor beta chains from one sample in a study of T cells after yellow fever vaccination. One entry per CDR3 protein, called by TCRdb with MiXCR from the 5' RACE reads. The sample consists of 400,000 or so distinct CDR3 sequences, around 6.5% of them appearing once. The sample consisted of PBMCs, taken 5 days after the yellow fever booster vaccination. The source is a man younger than 45 who received the YFV17D yellow fever vaccine. CDR3s include the opening cysteine and the closing phenylalanine or tryptophan. Each record gives: D gene, V gene, clone size, J gene, CDR3 DNA, CDR3 protein. D genes are given only for firm matches. Size is stated for part of the rows, as once, few or many counts, or as a class when the clone is expanded.

d_gene: TRBD2
v_gene: TRBV5-6
abundance: few
j_gene: TRBJ2-3
CDR3nt: TGTGCCAGCAGCAGTACCACCTTGGGCGGGAGTAGGGCAGATACGCAGTATTTT
CDR3aa: CASSSTTLGGSRADTQYF

d_gene: -
v_gene: TRBV7-2
abundance: -
j_gene: TRBJ2-7
CDR3nt: TGTGCCAGCAGTCCTGCGCCTGTGGGCTCCTACGAGCAGTACTTC
CDR3aa: CASSPAPVGSYEQYF

d_gene: -
v_gene: TRBV7-8
abundance: few
j_gene: TRBJ2-7
CDR3nt: TGTGCCAGCAGCTGGGACGAGTCCTACGAGCAGTACTTC
CDR3aa: CASSWDESYEQYF

d_gene: -
v_gene: TRBV12-3/TRBV12-4
abundance: -
j_gene: TRBJ2-7
CDR3nt: TGTGCCAGCAGTCCCGGGCCGACGGGGGCCTACGAGCAGTACTTC
CDR3aa: CASSPGPTGAYEQYF

d_gene: -
v_gene: TRBV7-9
abundance: few
j_gene: TRBJ2-1
CDR3nt: TGTGCCAGCAGCTTTGGTGGGGCCTACTACAATGAGCAGTTCTTC
CDR3aa: CASSFGGAYYNEQFF

d_gene: -
v_gene: TRBV29-1
abundance: few
j_gene: TRBJ1-4
CDR3nt: TGCAGCGTTAGCGCCCTCTTCAGTGAAAAACTGTTTTTT
CDR3aa: CSVSALFSEKLFF

d_gene: -
v_gene: TRBV20-1
abundance: many
j_gene: TRBJ1-1
CDR3nt: TGCAGTGCTACTCGACTTAACACTGAAGCTTTCTTT
CDR3aa: CSATRLNTEAFF

d_gene: -
v_gene: TRBV10-2
abundance: many
j_gene: TRBJ2-1
CDR3nt: TGCGCCAGCACCTCTAGCGAACCTGACTTC
CDR3aa: CASTSSEPDF

d_gene: -
v_gene: TRBV4-3
abundance: few
j_gene: TRBJ2-1
CDR3nt: TGCGCCAGCAGCCAAGCTTCCGCTAGCGCCACTTACAATGAGCAGTTCTTC
CDR3aa: CASSQASASATYNEQFF

d_gene: -
v_gene: TRBV10-3
abundance: -
j_gene: TRBJ2-3
CDR3nt: TGTGCCATCTGTGAGGGAAGCACAGATACGCAGTATTTT
CDR3aa: CAICEGSTDTQYF

d_gene: -
v_gene: TRBV5-1
abundance: many
j_gene: TRBJ2-1
CDR3nt: TGCGCCAGCAGCTTGGAAGGGTCCGGGAGTAACAATGAGCAGTTCTTC
CDR3aa: CASSLEGSGSNNEQFF

d_gene: -
v_gene: TRBV6-5
abundance: few
j_gene: TRBJ2-7
CDR3nt: TGTGCCAGCAGTTACTCGCGGACCTTCCCCGCCAACGAGCAGTACTTC
CDR3aa: CASSYSRTFPANEQYF

d_gene: -
v_gene: TRBV20-1
abundance: -
j_gene: TRBJ1-2
CDR3nt: TGCAGTGCTAGGCAGGGTCGAGGCTACACCTTC
CDR3aa: CSARQGRGYTF

d_gene: TRBD2
v_gene: TRBV20-1
abundance: few
j_gene: TRBJ2-7
CDR3nt: TGCAGTGCTGGCAGGGGACTAGCGGGCTACGAGCAGTACTTC
CDR3aa: CSAGRGLAGYEQYF

d_gene: TRBD2
v_gene: TRBV7-9
abundance: -
j_gene: TRBJ2-1
CDR3nt: TGTGCCAGCAGCACCGGGACTAGCGGTAAGACGCAGTTCTTC
CDR3aa: CASSTGTSGKTQFF

d_gene: -
v_gene: TRBV20-1
abundance: -
j_gene: TRBJ2-7
CDR3nt: TGCAGTGCTAGGACGGACGGTATCGAGCAGTACTTC
CDR3aa: CSARTDGIEQYF

d_gene: -
v_gene: TRBV4-3
abundance: few
j_gene: TRBJ2-7
CDR3nt: TGCGCCAGCAGCCAAGATTTACAGGGAGACTACGAGCAGTACTTC
CDR3aa: CASSQDLQGDYEQYF

d_gene: TRBD2
v_gene: TRBV6-2/TRBV6-3
abundance: -
j_gene: TRBJ2-3
CDR3nt: TGTGCCAGCAGGGCGGGACTATCGACGCAGTATTTT
CDR3aa: CASRAGLSTQYF

d_gene: -
v_gene: TRBV29-1
abundance: few
j_gene: TRBJ2-1
CDR3nt: TGCAGCGTTGGTATCTTGGGAGTGGCTTACAATGAGCAGTTCTTC
CDR3aa: CSVGILGVAYNEQFF

d_gene: TRBD1
v_gene: TRBV5-1
abundance: many
j_gene: TRBJ1-2
CDR3nt: TGCGCCAGCAGCTTGGACAGGGGGCGAGCTAACTATGGCTACACCTTC
CDR3aa: CASSLDRGRANYGYTF

d_gene: TRBD1
v_gene: TRBV28
abundance: -
j_gene: TRBJ2-6
CDR3nt: TGTGCCAGCAGTTACCCCGGGCTCCAGGGACAGGGGGGGAGCTCTGGGGCCAACGTCCTGACTTTC
CDR3aa: CASSYPGLQGQGGSSGANVLTF

d_gene: -
v_gene: TRBV7-8
abundance: many
j_gene: TRBJ2-2
CDR3nt: TGTGCCAGCAGCACTACCCGCGGGGTGGGCACCGGGGAGCTGTTTTTT
CDR3aa: CASSTTRGVGTGELFF

d_gene: TRBD2
v_gene: TRBV7-2
abundance: many
j_gene: TRBJ2-1
CDR3nt: TGTGCCAGCAGCTTGCCTAGCGGGACTGGCTCCTACAATGAGCAGTTCTTC
CDR3aa: CASSLPSGTGSYNEQFF

d_gene: TRBD1
v_gene: TRBV12-3/TRBV12-4
abundance: many
j_gene: TRBJ2-3
CDR3nt: TGTGCCAGCAGTTCCCACAGGGGGCGCACAGATACGCAGTATTTT
CDR3aa: CASSSHRGRTDTQYF

d_gene: TRBD1
v_gene: TRBV7-2
abundance: -
j_gene: TRBJ1-2
CDR3nt: TGTGCCAGCAGCTTCCCTCCGGGACAGGGGTTTGGCTACACCTTC
CDR3aa: CASSFPPGQGFGYTF

d_gene: TRBD2
v_gene: TRBV5-1
abundance: few
j_gene: TRBJ2-7
CDR3nt: TGCGCCAGCAGCTTGGGGGGGACTAGCGGAGGAGGCTACGAGCAGTACTTC
CDR3aa: CASSLGGTSGGGYEQYF

d_gene: -
v_gene: TRBV29-1
abundance: -
j_gene: TRBJ2-1
CDR3nt: TGCAGCGTCCCAATTGGGGGAAATGAGCAGTTCTTC
CDR3aa: CSVPIGGNEQFF

d_gene: TRBD1
v_gene: TRBV7-2
abundance: -
j_gene: TRBJ2-7
CDR3nt: TGTGCCAGCAGCTCCGGGACAGGGACCTCCAAGCAGTACTTC
CDR3aa: CASSSGTGTSKQYF

d_gene: TRBD1
v_gene: TRBV6-1
abundance: -
j_gene: TRBJ2-1
CDR3nt: TGTGCCAGCAGCGCCCAGACAGGGGTCCCCTACAATGAGCAGTTCTTC
CDR3aa: CASSAQTGVPYNEQFF

d_gene: TRBD1
v_gene: TRBV4-3
abundance: few
j_gene: TRBJ2-7
CDR3nt: TGCGCCAGCAGCAACGACAGGGGACCCTACGAGCAGTACTTC
CDR3aa: CASSNDRGPYEQYF

d_gene: -
v_gene: TRBV9
abundance: many
j_gene: TRBJ2-3
CDR3nt: TGTGCCAGCAGCCCAGGGTCAGATACGCAGTATTTT
CDR3aa: CASSPGSDTQYF

d_gene: TRBD1
v_gene: TRBV18
abundance: many
j_gene: TRBJ1-1
CDR3nt: TGTGCCAGCTCAATCGACAGGGGGAACACTGAAGCTTTCTTT
CDR3aa: CASSIDRGNTEAFF

d_gene: -
v_gene: TRBV18
abundance: few
j_gene: TRBJ1-1
CDR3nt: TGTGCCAGCTCGTCAGCGACAGGCCTGAACACTGAAGCTTTCTTT
CDR3aa: CASSSATGLNTEAFF

d_gene: TRBD1
v_gene: TRBV18
abundance: few
j_gene: TRBJ2-1
CDR3nt: TGTGCCAGCTCATTCGGACAGGGGGGCAATGAGCAGTTCTTC
CDR3aa: CASSFGQGGNEQFF

d_gene: TRBD2
v_gene: TRBV28
abundance: few
j_gene: TRBJ2-1
CDR3nt: TGTGCCAGCAGTTCCTCTAGCGGGAACTACAATGAGCAGTTCTTC
CDR3aa: CASSSSSGNYNEQFF

d_gene: -
v_gene: TRBV24-1
abundance: many
j_gene: TRBJ2-2
CDR3nt: TGTGCCACCCGAATCGAACATAACACCGGGGAGCTGTTTTTT
CDR3aa: CATRIEHNTGELFF

d_gene: -
v_gene: TRBV14
abundance: many
j_gene: TRBJ2-5
CDR3nt: TGTGCCAGCAGCTATGACAGGCGCAACCCGGGGGTCCAGTACTTC
CDR3aa: CASSYDRRNPGVQYF

d_gene: TRBD1
v_gene: TRBV7-9
abundance: few
j_gene: TRBJ1-1
CDR3nt: TGTGCCAGCAGCGAAGGACAGGTCAGTGAAGCTTTCTTT
CDR3aa: CASSEGQVSEAFF

d_gene: TRBD1
v_gene: TRBV5-6
abundance: -
j_gene: TRBJ1-1
CDR3nt: TGTGCCAGCAGCATTCACCCGACAGGGGACACTGAAGCTTTCTTT
CDR3aa: CASSIHPTGDTEAFF

d_gene: TRBD1
v_gene: TRBV5-1
abundance: many
j_gene: TRBJ2-7
CDR3nt: TGCGCCAGCAGGCAGGATACAGGGGGTTCGGGCGAGCAGTACTTC
CDR3aa: CASRQDTGGSGEQYF

d_gene: -
v_gene: TRBV11-2
abundance: many
j_gene: TRBJ2-2
CDR3nt: TGTGCCAGCAGCCCCAGGTCTGGGACGCTGAACACCGGGGAGCTGTTTTTT
CDR3aa: CASSPRSGTLNTGELFF

d_gene: TRBD1
v_gene: TRBV5-5
abundance: -
j_gene: TRBJ2-7
CDR3nt: TGTGCCAGCAGCAGAAGGGACAGGGAAGCCTACGAGCAGTACTTC
CDR3aa: CASSRRDREAYEQYF

d_gene: -
v_gene: TRBV7-2
abundance: few
j_gene: TRBJ2-1
CDR3nt: TGTGCCAGCCTAACGGGGCAGAGCTCCTACAATGAGCAGTTCTTC
CDR3aa: CASLTGQSSYNEQFF

d_gene: TRBD2
v_gene: TRBV27
abundance: many
j_gene: TRBJ2-1
CDR3nt: TGTGCCACTATCAGTGGGAGGGACTACAATGAGCAGTTCTTC
CDR3aa: CATISGRDYNEQFF

d_gene: -
v_gene: TRBV6-2/TRBV6-3
abundance: -
j_gene: TRBJ2-5
CDR3nt: TGTGCCAGCAGGCCGGAAGGTAGGAGCACCAAAAGACCGCAAGAGACCCAGTACTTC
CDR3aa: CASRPEGRSTKRPQETQYF